This T cell receptor (beta chain) originates from a study of control samples from healthy donors and cancer patients. Germline CDR1 is LNHDA and CDR2 is SQIVND (reference sequence). The CDR3 covers 15 residues. V lost 3 bases, J lost 3 bases, and 3 bases stayed unmatched. Profiled with immunoSEQ multiplex PCR; TCRdb holds only in-frame clones, not every one. The sample contains around 70,000 clones, around 90% of which appear only once. Sequencing was done on a sample of PBMCs. This sequence joins TRBV19 and TRBJ2-3; TRBD1 matches at 10 bases. This sequence originates from a woman aged 45-65 years with colorectal cancer. Here the CDR3 DNA reads TGTGCCAGTAGTATGGACAGGGGGGGTACAGATACGCAGTATTTT. It yields the protein CASSMDRGGTDTQYF.